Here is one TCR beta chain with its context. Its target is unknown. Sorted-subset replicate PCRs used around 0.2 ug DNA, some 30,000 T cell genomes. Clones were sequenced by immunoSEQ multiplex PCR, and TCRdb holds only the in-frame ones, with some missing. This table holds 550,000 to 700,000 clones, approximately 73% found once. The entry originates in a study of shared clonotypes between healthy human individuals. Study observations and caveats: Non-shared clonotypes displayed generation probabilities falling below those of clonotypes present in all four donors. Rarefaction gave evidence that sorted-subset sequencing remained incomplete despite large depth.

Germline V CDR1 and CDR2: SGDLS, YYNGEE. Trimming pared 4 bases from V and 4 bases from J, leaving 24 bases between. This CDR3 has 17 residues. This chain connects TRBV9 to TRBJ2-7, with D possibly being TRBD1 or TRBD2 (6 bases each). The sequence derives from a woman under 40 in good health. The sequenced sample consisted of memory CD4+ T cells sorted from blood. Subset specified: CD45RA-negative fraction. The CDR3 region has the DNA TGTGCCAGCAGCCCCGGGGGTGGTCAGGGGATAGGATACGAGCAGTACTTC. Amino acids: CASSPGGGQGIGYEQYF.